This TCR beta chain stems from a study of OX40 agonist ivuxolimab in advanced cancers. Study details: Across the patients, intravenous ivuxolimab was delivered every 2 weeks at 0.01 to 10 mg/kg.

V was pared by 2 bases and J by 5 bases, with 15 bases between. CDR1 MNHEY and CDR2 SVGAGI come from the germline V gene. The CDR3 runs 15 residues. Method: immunoSEQ multiplex PCR; TCRdb's copy keeps in-frame clones and lacks some. The sample includes about 45,000 clones, 84% of them seen just once. The sequence was obtained from an adult with an advanced solid tumor such as melanoma, head and neck, liver or kidney cancer. The sequencing here drew on CD4+ or CD8+ T cells sorted from blood, taken in a trial of the OX40 agonist ivuxolimab. The chain is built from TRBV6-5 and TRBJ2-5, with D perhaps assigned TRBD1 or TRBD2 (5 bases each). The CDR3 DNA reads TGTGCCAGCAGTTACGGGGCGTTGGGGGTCGAGACCCAGTACTTC. Translating gives CASSYGALGVETQYF.